This T cell receptor beta chain appears in the sequencing data of a study of T cell responses to AZD1222 COVID-19 vaccine. With respect to this clone: Its cognate antigen is unknown.

This table comes from immunoSEQ multiplex PCR, and its TCRdb copy is limited to in-frame clones, with some not included. Among 170,000 or so clones, about 92% were seen once, and the ten largest hold more than 0.8%. From germline, CDR1 is MNHEY and CDR2 SVGAGI. The CDR3 loop spans 14 amino acids. Trimming shortened V by 5 bases and J by 7 bases, and 14 bases separated the two germline ends. Study observations and caveats: Donors in the cohort were predominantly white British and more often female, and clonal diversity was possibly underestimated.

The sample here was peripheral blood, taken on day 0 of AZD1222 vaccination. The sequence derives from an adult in good health. The rearrangement joins TRBV6-5 to TRBJ1-4, with D maybe TRBD1 (6 bases). This CDR3 reads CASSKQGYGEKLFF. The CDR3 bases are TGTGCCAGCAGTAAACAGGGTTATGGTGAAAAACTGTTTTTT.